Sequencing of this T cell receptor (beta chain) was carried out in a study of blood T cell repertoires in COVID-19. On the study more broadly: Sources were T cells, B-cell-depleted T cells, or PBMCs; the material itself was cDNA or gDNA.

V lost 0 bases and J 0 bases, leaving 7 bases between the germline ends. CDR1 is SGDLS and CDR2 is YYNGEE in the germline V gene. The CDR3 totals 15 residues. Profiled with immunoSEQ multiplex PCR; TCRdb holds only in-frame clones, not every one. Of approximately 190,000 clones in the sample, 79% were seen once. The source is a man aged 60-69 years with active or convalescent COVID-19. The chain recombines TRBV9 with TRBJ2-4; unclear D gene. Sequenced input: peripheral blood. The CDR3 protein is CASSVGPVAKNIQYF. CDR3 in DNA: TGTGCCAGCAGCGTAGGGCCCGTAGCCAAAAACATTCAGTACTTC.